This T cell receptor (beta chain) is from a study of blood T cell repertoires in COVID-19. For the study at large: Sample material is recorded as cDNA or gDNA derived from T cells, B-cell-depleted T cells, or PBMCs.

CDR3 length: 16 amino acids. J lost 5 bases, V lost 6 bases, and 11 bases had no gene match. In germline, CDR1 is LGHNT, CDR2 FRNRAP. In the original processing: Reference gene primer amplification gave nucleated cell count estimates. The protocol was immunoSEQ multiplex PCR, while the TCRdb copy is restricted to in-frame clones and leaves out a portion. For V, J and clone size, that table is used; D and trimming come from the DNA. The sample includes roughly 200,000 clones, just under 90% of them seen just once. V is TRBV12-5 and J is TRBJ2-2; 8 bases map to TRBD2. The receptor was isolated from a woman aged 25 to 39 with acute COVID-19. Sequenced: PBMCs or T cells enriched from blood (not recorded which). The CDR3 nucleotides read TGTGCTAGTGGCCTCCCCGACGGGGGGGGGACCGGGGAGCTGTTTTTT. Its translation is CASGLPDGGGTGELFF.